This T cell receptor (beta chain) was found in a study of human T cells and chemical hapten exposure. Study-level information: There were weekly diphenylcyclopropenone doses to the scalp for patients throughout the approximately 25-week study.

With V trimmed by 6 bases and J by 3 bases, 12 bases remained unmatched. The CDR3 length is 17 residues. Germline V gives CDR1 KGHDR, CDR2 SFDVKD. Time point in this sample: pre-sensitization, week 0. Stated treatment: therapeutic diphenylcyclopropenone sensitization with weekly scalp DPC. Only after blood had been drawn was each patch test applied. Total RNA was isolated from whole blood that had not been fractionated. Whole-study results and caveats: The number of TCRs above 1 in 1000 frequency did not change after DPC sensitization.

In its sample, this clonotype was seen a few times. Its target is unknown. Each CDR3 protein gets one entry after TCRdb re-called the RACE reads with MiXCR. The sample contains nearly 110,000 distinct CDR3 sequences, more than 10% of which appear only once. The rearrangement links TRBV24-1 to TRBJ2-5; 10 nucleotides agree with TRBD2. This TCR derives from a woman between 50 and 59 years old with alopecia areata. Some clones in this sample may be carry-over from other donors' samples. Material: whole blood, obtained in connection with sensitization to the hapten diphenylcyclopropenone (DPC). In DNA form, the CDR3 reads TGTGCCACCAGTCCTAGCGGGAGAGTTCGGGGAGAAGAGACCCAGTACTTC. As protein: CATSPSGRVRGEETQYF.